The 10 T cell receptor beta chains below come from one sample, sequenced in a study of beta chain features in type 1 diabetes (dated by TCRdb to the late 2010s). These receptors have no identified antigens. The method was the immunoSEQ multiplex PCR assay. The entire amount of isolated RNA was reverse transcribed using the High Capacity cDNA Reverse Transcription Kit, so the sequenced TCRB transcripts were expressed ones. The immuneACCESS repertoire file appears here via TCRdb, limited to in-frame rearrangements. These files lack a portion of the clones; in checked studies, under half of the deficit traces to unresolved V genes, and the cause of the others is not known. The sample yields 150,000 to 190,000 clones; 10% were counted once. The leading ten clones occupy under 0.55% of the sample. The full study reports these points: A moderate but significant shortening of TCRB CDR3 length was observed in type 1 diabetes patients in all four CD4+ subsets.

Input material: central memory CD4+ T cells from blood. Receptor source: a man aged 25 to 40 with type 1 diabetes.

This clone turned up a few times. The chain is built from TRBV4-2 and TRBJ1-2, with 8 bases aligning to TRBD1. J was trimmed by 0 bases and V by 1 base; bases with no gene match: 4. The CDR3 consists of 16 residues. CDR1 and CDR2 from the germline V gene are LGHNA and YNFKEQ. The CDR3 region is CASSQAGTGANYGYTF. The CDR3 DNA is TGTGCCAGCAGCCAAGCCGGGACAGGAGCTAACTATGGCTACACCTTC.

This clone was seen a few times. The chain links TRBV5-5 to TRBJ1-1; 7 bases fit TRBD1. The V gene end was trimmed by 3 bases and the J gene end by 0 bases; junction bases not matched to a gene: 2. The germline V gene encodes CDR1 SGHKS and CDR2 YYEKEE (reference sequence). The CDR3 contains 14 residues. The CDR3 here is CASSSGQMNTEAFF. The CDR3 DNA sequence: TGTGCCAGCAGCTCGGGACAGATGAACACTGAAGCTTTCTTT.

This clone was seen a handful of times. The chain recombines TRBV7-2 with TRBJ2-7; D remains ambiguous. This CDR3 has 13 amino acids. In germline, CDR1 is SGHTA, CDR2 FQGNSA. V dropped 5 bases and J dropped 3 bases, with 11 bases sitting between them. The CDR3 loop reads CASSRPGVYEQYF. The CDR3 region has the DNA TGTGCCAGCAGCCGCCCCGGAGTCTACGAGCAGTACTTC.

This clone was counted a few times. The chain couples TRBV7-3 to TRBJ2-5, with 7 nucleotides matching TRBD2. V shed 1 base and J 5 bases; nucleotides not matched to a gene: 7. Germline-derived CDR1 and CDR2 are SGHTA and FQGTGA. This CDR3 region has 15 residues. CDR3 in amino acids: CASSLNAGAIETQYF. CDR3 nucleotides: TGTGCCAGCAGCTTAAATGCGGGAGCGATTGAGACCCAGTACTTC.

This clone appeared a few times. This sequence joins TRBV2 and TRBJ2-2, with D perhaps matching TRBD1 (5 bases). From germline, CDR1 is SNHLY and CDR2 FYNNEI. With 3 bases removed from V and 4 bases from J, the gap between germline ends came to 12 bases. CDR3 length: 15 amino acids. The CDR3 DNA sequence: TGTGCCAGCAGTGATTCACAGGTGACCACCGGGGAGCTGTTTTTT. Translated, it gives CASSDSQVTTGELFF.

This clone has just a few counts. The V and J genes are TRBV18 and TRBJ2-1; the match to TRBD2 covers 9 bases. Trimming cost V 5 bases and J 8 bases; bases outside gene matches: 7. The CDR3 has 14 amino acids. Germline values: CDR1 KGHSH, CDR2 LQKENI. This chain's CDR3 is CASSSGLAGYEQFF. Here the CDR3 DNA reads TGTGCCAGCTCATCGGGACTAGCCGGCTATGAGCAGTTCTTC.

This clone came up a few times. CDR3 coding DNA: TGTGCCAGCAGTGCGCGACAGAATGAAAAACTGTTTTTT. It encodes CASSARQNEKLFF. The chain employs TRBV27 and TRBJ1-4; a possible D gene is TRBD1 (5 bases). Trimming cost V 5 bases and J 5 bases, with 9 bases left between them. The CDR3 loop spans 13 amino acids. Germline CDR1 MNHEY, CDR2 SMNVEV (reference sequence).

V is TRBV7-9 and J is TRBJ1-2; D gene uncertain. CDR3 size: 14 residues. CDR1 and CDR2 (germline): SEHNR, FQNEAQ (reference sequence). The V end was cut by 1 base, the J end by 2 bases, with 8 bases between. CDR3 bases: TGTGCCAGCAGCTTAGAGACGGGGAACTATGGCTACACCTTC. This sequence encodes CASSLETGNYGYTF.

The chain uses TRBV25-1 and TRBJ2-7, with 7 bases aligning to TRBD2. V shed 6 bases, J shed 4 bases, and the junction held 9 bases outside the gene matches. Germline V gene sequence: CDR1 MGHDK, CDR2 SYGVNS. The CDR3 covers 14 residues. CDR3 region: CASRSGTTSYEQYF. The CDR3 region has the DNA TGTGCCAGCAGAAGCGGGACGACGTCATACGAGCAGTACTTC.

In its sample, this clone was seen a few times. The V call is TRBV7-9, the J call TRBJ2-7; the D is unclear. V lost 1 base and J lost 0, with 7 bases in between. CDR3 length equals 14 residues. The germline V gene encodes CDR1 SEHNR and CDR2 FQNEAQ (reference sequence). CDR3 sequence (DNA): TGTGCCAGCAGCTTAGATTTAGTCTCCTACGAGCAGTACTTC. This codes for CASSLDLVSYEQYF.